This T cell receptor (beta chain) was recorded in a study of T cells after somatic rescue of genetic block. TCRdb keeps only in-frame clones here, not all; method: immunoSEQ multiplex PCR. The data hold 70,000 or so clones, with 92% observed a single time. V lost 0 bases and J lost 5; bases outside the gene matches: 0. The V gene's germline CDR1 is SGHNT and CDR2 YYREEE (reference sequence). The CDR3 runs to 14 residues. The receptor was isolated from a man aged 35-49 years. The chain links TRBV5-4 to TRBJ2-7, with 12 bases that match TRBD2. The material sequenced was peripheral blood mononuclear cells (PBMCs). The CDR3 is CASSLGLAGDEQYF. CDR3 bases: TGTGCCAGCAGCTTGGGACTAGCGGGAGACGAGCAGTACTTC.